The TCR beta chain described here comes from a study of cytomegalovirus exposure and HLA in healthy donors. Notes on the study in general: It has been reported that TCR beta sequences accurately predicted the HLA-A and HLA-B alleles of most subjects. TCR beta chains numbering 164 were designated cytomegalovirus-associated. According to reports, the classifier identified cytomegalovirus status with high specificity and sensitivity.

When sampled, the donors appeared nominally healthy, though they likely had unrecorded immune exposures. Remarks on this clone: Its specificity is unknown.

The germline gives CDR1 SGHNT, CDR2 YYREEE (reference sequence). There are 12 residues in the CDR3. V dropped 9 bases and J dropped 1; count of bases not matched to a gene: 2. The PCR contained 60 Vbeta and 13 Jbeta primers. TCRdb's copy holds only in-frame clones and misses some; the assay was immunoSEQ multiplex PCR. Among roughly 100,000 clones, around 85% were seen once, and the ten largest hold under 4%. Material: PBMCs. V gene TRBV5-4 combines with J gene TRBJ1-1; 8 bases agree with TRBD1. The sequence was collected from a man aged 60-69 years in good health and CMV-seronegative. The CDR3 region has the DNA TGTGCCATCGGACAGGGGAACACTGAAGCTTTCTTT. Translation gives CAIGQGNTEAFF. The entire variable domain, with the rest obtained from reference TRBV5-4 and TRBJ1-1, is as follows: ETGVTQSPTHLIKTRGQQVTLRCSSQSGHNTVSWYQQALGQGPQFIFQYYREEENGRGNFPPRFSGLQFPNYSSELNVNALELDDSALYLCAIGQGNTEAFFGQGTRLTVV.